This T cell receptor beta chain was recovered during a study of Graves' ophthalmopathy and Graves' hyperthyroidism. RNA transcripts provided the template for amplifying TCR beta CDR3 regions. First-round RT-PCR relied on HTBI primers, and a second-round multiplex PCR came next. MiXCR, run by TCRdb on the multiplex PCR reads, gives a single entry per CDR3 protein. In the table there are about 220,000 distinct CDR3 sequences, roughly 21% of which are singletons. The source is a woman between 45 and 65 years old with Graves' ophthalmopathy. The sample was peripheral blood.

The CDR3 sequence: CSARPHTGENIQYF. CDR3 coding DNA: TGCAGTGCTAGACCACATACAGGGGAAAACATTCAGTACTTC. This sequence joins TRBV20-1 and TRBJ2-4, with 7 bases identical to TRBD1. Germline V gives CDR1 DFQATT, CDR2 SNEGSKA (reference sequence). The CDR3 totals 14 residues. Germline trimming cut 2 bases from V and 5 bases from J; bases unmatched to any gene: 6.